Each of the 2 T cell receptor beta chains below was sequenced from the same sample in a study of blood T cell repertoires in COVID-19 (dated by TCRdb to the early 2020s). Libraries came from the immunoSEQ multiplex PCR assay. TCRdb carries this immuneACCESS record with in-frame sequences only. Its versions omit some clonotypes, under half of them owing to an unresolved V gene in the studies checked, with the rest unexplained. This sample holds roughly 140,000 clones; 88% were observed only once. The leading ten clones occupy under 3% of the sample. The sequenced material came from peripheral blood. These receptor sequences come from a human donor in a cohort sampled during active COVID-19.

V gene TRBV7-9 combines with J gene TRBJ1-5; D ambiguous. The germline V gene has CDR1 SEHNR and CDR2 FQNEAQ (reference sequence). Trimming left V 0 bases short and J 8 bases short, with 8 bases between. CDR3 size: 13 residues. The CDR3 DNA sequence: TGTGCCAGCAGCTTAGCGCGAACGGAGCCCCAGCATTTT. Translation: CASSLARTEPQHF.

This rearrangement joins TRBV6-6 to TRBJ1-4; D is ambiguous. CDR1 and CDR2 from the germline V gene are MNHNY and SVGAGI (reference sequence). The CDR3 is made up of 14 amino acids. V was shortened by 2 bases and J by 5 bases, with 9 bases between the two germline ends. CDR3 sequence (DNA): TGTGCCAGCAGTTACGGGCAGTCCAATGAAAAACTGTTTTTT. It encodes CASSYGQSNEKLFF.